This TCR beta chain was identified in a study of blood T cell repertoires in COVID-19. As for the study in general: Whether acute or convalescent, the COVID-19 samples came from the United States, Italy and Spain.

Assay: immunoSEQ multiplex PCR; the TCRdb copy retains only in-frame clones and omits some. The sample records about 290,000 clones, around 86% being singletons. Germline V gene sequence: CDR1 SGHRS, CDR2 YFSETQ. The CDR3 has 14 residues. Trimming stripped 4 bases from V and 1 base from J, with 10 bases between. Individuals aged roughly 18 to 95 years were recruited from around 22 US areas. The sample taken for sequencing was PBMCs or T cells enriched from blood (not recorded which). The genes are TRBV5-1 and TRBJ2-3; D unresolved. The sequence was collected from a woman in her thirties or forties who had recovered from COVID-19. CDR3 sequence reads: CASSPNRGTDTQYF. CDR3 nucleotides: TGCGCCAGCAGCCCAAACAGAGGCACAGATACGCAGTATTTT.